The 24 T cell receptor beta chains below all came from one sample that was sequenced in a study of T cell repertoires in cytomegalovirus infection. Via MiXCR, TCRdb re-called the reads, giving one row per CDR3 protein. The sample has roughly 320,000 distinct CDR3 sequences; about 9.2% are singletons. The sequenced material came from PBMCs. These receptors were obtained from a human donor in good health (CMV status not recorded). Some clones in this sample may be carry-over from other donors' samples.

This clonotype has a handful of counts. V usage is TRBV20-1 and J usage is TRBJ1-1, with D perhaps TRBD1 (6 bases). The CDR3 covers 13 residues. V lost 6 bases and J lost 3, with 14 bases in between. Germline V lookup: CDR1 DFQATT, CDR2 SNEGSKA (reference sequence). As DNA, the CDR3 is TGCAGTGCCCGTGGACAGTTGCACACTGAAGCTTTCTTT. This sequence encodes CSARGQLHTEAFF.

Only a few counts were recorded for this clonotype. The rearrangement joins TRBV20-1 to TRBJ2-1; 10 bases agree with TRBD2. V trimming: 6 bases; J trimming: 4 bases; junction bases outside the gene matches: 6. Germline CDR1 DFQATT, CDR2 SNEGSKA (reference sequence). The CDR3 is made up of 14 amino acids. DNA of the CDR3: TGCAGTGCCCTACTAGCGGGGCCGTACAATGAGCAGTTCTTC. It specifies CSALLAGPYNEQFF.

The gene calls are TRBV23-1 and TRBJ2-7, with 8 bases matching TRBD2. TRBV23-1 is identified as an open reading frame with a role that is uncertain. CDR3 size: 17 residues. V lost 0 bases to trimming and J lost 1 base; unmatched junction nucleotides: 8. CDR3 sequence (DNA): TGCGCCAGCAGTCAATCGTTAGCGGGAACAGAATCCTACGAGCAGTACGTC. Translated: CASSQSLAGTESYEQYV.

This clonotype showed up many times. The rearrangement links TRBV6-5 to TRBJ2-1; D gene uncertain. CDR1 and CDR2 from the germline V gene are MNHEY and SVGAGI. V lost 0 bases to trimming and J lost 9 bases, with 9 bases between them. The CDR3 sequence is 13 residues long. CDR3 nucleotide sequence: TGTGCCAGCAGTTACTCGATATCCATTGAGCAGTTCTTC. As protein: CASSYSISIEQFF.

The chain recombines TRBV18 with TRBJ2-3, with unresolved D. This CDR3 has 14 amino acids. V lost 2 bases and J lost 2, with 8 bases in between. The germline V gene encodes CDR1 KGHSH and CDR2 LQKENI. The chain's CDR3 is CASSPTSVTDTQYF. In DNA, the CDR3 is TGTGCCAGCTCACCAACTTCCGTCACAGATACGCAGTATTTT.

The J gene is TRBJ1-1, the V gene TRBV5-1; D possibly corresponds to TRBD1 (5 bases). The V gene lost 0 bases and the J gene lost 4 bases, with 13 bases spanning the gap. The CDR3 contains 15 residues. The germline CDR1 and CDR2 sequences are SGHRS and YFSETQ. The CDR3 is CASSLAGRDLTEAFF. The CDR3 nucleotides read TGCGCCAGCAGCTTGGCTGGCAGGGACCTCACTGAAGCTTTCTTT.

This clonotype was counted many times. The CDR3 protein is CASSSGLDTQYF. The CDR3 bases are TGTGCCAGCAGCTCCGGGCTGGATACGCAGTATTTT. V usage is TRBV7-2 and J usage is TRBJ2-3; D ambiguous. This CDR3 is built from 12 residues. Germline V gives CDR1 SGHTA, CDR2 FQGNSA. V lost 4 bases and J lost 6, with 8 bases in between.

This clonotype has ten or more counts. In DNA, the CDR3 is TGCAGCGGGGGGCTAGCGGGGGTAGAGAATGAGCAGTTCTTC. This translates into CSGGLAGVENEQFF. This chain connects TRBV29-1 to TRBJ2-1, with 10 positions matching TRBD2. The CDR3 extends over 14 amino acids. J was trimmed by 7 bases and V by 7 bases; bases with no gene match: 10. Germline CDR1 and CDR2: SQVTM and ANQGSEA.

The DNA for the CDR3 is TGTGCCAGCAGCTCTTTAGGGGGCCCGGGGACCCAGTACTTC. Protein product: CASSSLGGPGTQYF. The chain employs TRBV5-5 and TRBJ2-5; TRBD1 aligns across 7 bases. Germline trimming cut 3 bases from V and 7 bases from J; bases unmatched to any gene: 9. This CDR3 comprises 14 residues. The germline V gene has CDR1 SGHKS and CDR2 YYEKEE (reference sequence).

This clonotype has more than one count but fewer than ten. V usage is TRBV18 and J usage is TRBJ2-7; possibly TRBD1 for D (5 bases). The CDR3 covers 16 residues. From germline, CDR1 is KGHSH and CDR2 LQKENI. The V end was cut by 0 bases, the J end by 3 bases, with 15 bases between. CDR3 nucleotide sequence: TGTGCCAGCTCACCACCCTCAGGGATGCCCTACTACGAGCAGTACTTC. Protein sequence: CASSPPSGMPYYEQYF. The complete variable domain, with remaining parts taken from reference TRBV18 and TRBJ2-7, reads NAGVMQNPRHLVRRRGQEARLRCSPMKGHSHVYWYRQLPEEGLKFMVYLQKENIIDESGMPKERFSAEFPKEGPSILRIQQVVRGDSAAYFCASSPPSGMPYYEQYFGPGTRLTVT.

Ten or more counts support this clonotype. The chain links TRBV6-2 or TRBV6-3 to TRBJ2-5; TRBD2 matches 7 bases. This CDR3 is built from 13 residues. The junction had 4 bases not matched to a gene; V was cut back by 5 bases and J by 4 bases. Germline loops: CDR1 MNHEY, CDR2 SVGEGT. The CDR3 DNA reads TGTGCCAGCAGTAGAGGACTAGGAGAGACCCAGTACTTC. This gives the protein CASSRGLGETQYF.

This clonotype has just a few counts. The chain couples TRBV5-4 to TRBJ1-1; D may be TRBD1 (6 bases). This CDR3 is built from 12 residues. V was pared by 0 bases and J by 9 bases, with 9 bases between. CDR1 SGHNT and CDR2 YYREEE come from the germline V gene (reference sequence). This chain's CDR3 is CASSLETGKAFF. DNA for the CDR3: TGTGCCAGCAGCTTGGAAACAGGGAAAGCTTTCTTT.

This clonotype appeared many times. The gene calls are TRBV7-2 and TRBJ2-5; perhaps TRBD1 as D (5 bases). The CDR3 contains 15 residues. Deletions cut 5 bases from V and 6 bases from J, with 19 bases between. CDR1 SGHTA and CDR2 FQGNSA come from the germline V gene. The CDR3 sequence: CASSPLGQLGKTQYF. In DNA, the CDR3 is TGTGCCAGCAGCCCCCTGGGGCAGCTTGGTAAGACCCAGTACTTC.

At least ten counts were recorded for this clonotype. The chain combines TRBV28 with TRBJ2-7, with TRBD1 matching over 7 bases. The V gene's germline CDR1 is MDHEN and CDR2 SYDVKM. The CDR3 consists of 14 residues. V shed 6 bases and J 5 bases; nucleotides not matched to a gene: 10. CDR3 sequence: CASRPGQAVNEQYF. The CDR3 nucleotides are TGTGCCAGCAGGCCAGGACAGGCGGTAAACGAGCAGTACTTC.

The sample holds many counts of this clonotype. The rearrangement uses TRBV12-3 or TRBV12-4 and TRBJ2-3; D could derive from TRBD1 or TRBD2 (5 bases each). This CDR3 is built from 13 residues. The V end lost 4 bases, the J end lost 4 bases, and 9 bases lay between the germline ends. In nucleotides, the CDR3 is TGTGCCAGCAGTTCAACGGGGCCAGATACGCAGTATTTT. It yields the protein CASSSTGPDTQYF.

This clonotype occurred many times. The chain links TRBV2 to TRBJ2-5; 10 bases are shared with TRBD2. Germline V gene data show CDR1 as SNHLY and CDR2 as FYNNEI. V was clipped by 0 bases and J by 6 bases; unmatched bases: 7. CDR3 length: 16 amino acids. The CDR3 protein is CASSEAERGGQKTQYF. CDR3 nucleotides: TGTGCCAGCAGTGAAGCCGAGCGGGGGGGCCAGAAGACCCAGTACTTC.

This clonotype was counted at least ten times. The chain uses TRBV4-1 and TRBJ2-7, with TRBD1 matching over 11 bases. CDR3 length: 16 amino acids. CDR1 and CDR2 (germline): MGHRA, YSYEKL. J gave up 3 bases and V 4 bases, and 8 bases lay outside the gene matches. The CDR3 nucleotides read TGCGCCAGCAGCCGGATACCGGGACAGGGGGGCTACGAGCAGTACTTC. Its translation is CASSRIPGQGGYEQYF.

This clonotype was found many times. This chain uses TRBV5-4 with TRBJ2-1, with TRBD2 identical over 14 bases. V trimming: 7 bases; J trimming: 0 bases; junction bases outside the gene matches: 3. The CDR3 spans 16 residues. Germline CDR1 is SGHNT and CDR2 is YYREEE (reference sequence). The CDR3 coding sequence is TGTGCCAGCCGGACTAGCGGGGGGAACTCCTACAATGAGCAGTTCTTC. It encodes CASRTSGGNSYNEQFF. Filled out from reference TRBV5-4 and TRBJ2-1, the complete variable domain reads ETGVTQSPTHLIKTRGQQVTLRCSSQSGHNTVSWYQQALGQGPQFIFQYYREEENGRGNFPPRFSGLQFPNYSSELNVNALELDDSALYLCASRTSGGNSYNEQFFGPGTRLTVL.

At least ten counts were recorded for this clonotype. The genes are TRBV7-3 and TRBJ2-1, with unresolved D. CDR3 length: 15 amino acids. Germline V gene sequence: CDR1 SGHTA, CDR2 FQGTGA. V shed 1 base and J shed 10 bases, with 17 bases lying between them. The CDR3 reads CASSLSGIKGLEQFF. The CDR3 nucleotides are TGTGCCAGCAGCTTAAGTGGCATTAAGGGCCTCGAGCAGTTCTTC.

This clonotype was counted many times. V gene TRBV28 combines with J gene TRBJ2-7, with 7 positions matching TRBD1. The CDR3 runs 14 residues. Germline CDR1 is MDHEN and CDR2 is SYDVKM. Germline trimming cut 4 bases from V and 0 bases from J; bases unmatched to any gene: 3. CDR3 coding DNA: TGTGCCAGCAGTTCGGGACAGAGCTCCTACGAGCAGTACGTC. As protein: CASSSGQSSYEQYV.

The rearrangement uses TRBV10-3 and TRBJ2-7, with 8 bases matching TRBD1. V was clipped by 3 bases and J by 2 bases; unmatched bases: 3. CDR1 ENHRY and CDR2 SYGVKD come from the germline V gene. This CDR3 is built from 14 residues. The chain's CDR3 is CAISEGTGTYEQYF. The CDR3 DNA follows: TGTGCCATCAGTGAAGGGACAGGAACCTACGAGCAGTACTTC.

In this sample, this clonotype turned up many times. V usage is TRBV25-1 and J usage is TRBJ1-1; D not certain. CDR3 length equals 13 residues. Germline assignment: CDR1 MGHDK and CDR2 SYGVNS. Trimming left V 5 bases short and J 0 bases short, with 7 bases between. The CDR3 bases are TGTGCCAGCAGTCGACTCCTGAACACTGAAGCTTTCTTT. Translated, it gives CASSRLLNTEAFF. The variable domain in full, completed from reference TRBV25-1 and TRBJ1-1, reads EADIYQTPRYLVIGTGKKITLECSQTMGHDKMYWYQQDPGMELHLIHYSYGVNSTEKGDLSSESTVSRIRTEHFPLTLESARPSHTSQYLCASSRLLNTEAFFGQGTRLTVV.

This clonotype was found many times. The chain is built from TRBV12-3 or TRBV12-4 and TRBJ2-3, with D possibly TRBD1 on 5 matching bases. Trimming pared 2 bases from V and 11 bases from J, leaving 14 bases between. This CDR3 contains 13 residues. CDR3: CASSLKQGSEQYF. The CDR3 coding sequence is TGTGCCAGCAGTTTAAAGCAGGGTAGTGAGCAGTATTTT.

In this sample, this clonotype turned up many times. V is TRBV7-3 and J is TRBJ2-2; a possible D gene is TRBD2 (6 bases). The CDR3 is 16 residues long. Germline lookup yields CDR1 SGHTA and CDR2 FQGTGA. The V end lost 1 base, the J end lost 0 bases, and 9 bases lay between the germline ends. CDR3 protein: CASSLNRLANTGELFF. The CDR3 DNA reads as TGTGCCAGCAGCTTAAATAGACTAGCGAACACCGGGGAGCTGTTTTTT.